These 11 T cell receptor beta chains originate from one sample sequenced in a study of T cell repertoires in cytomegalovirus infection. A single record per CDR3 protein comes from TCRdb applying MiXCR to the reads. The sample consists of under 850,000 distinct CDR3 sequences, roughly a third of them appearing once. The material sequenced was PBMCs. The receptors were gathered from a human donor in good health (CMV status not recorded). Some clones in this sample may be carry-over from other donors' samples.

The V call is TRBV29-1, the J call TRBJ1-1, with D perhaps TRBD1 (6 bases). The length of the CDR3 is 15 residues. The germline V and J ends were trimmed by 5 bases and 0 bases, with 16 bases remaining between them. The germline V gene encodes CDR1 SQVTM and CDR2 ANQGSEA. The CDR3 region is CSVTDRSRMNTEAFF. The CDR3 DNA follows: TGCAGCGTTACCGACAGGAGTCGAATGAACACTGAAGCTTTCTTT. The whole variable domain, remainder taken from reference TRBV29-1 and TRBJ1-1, is SAVISQKPSRDICQRGTSLTIQCQVDSQVTMMFWYRQQPGQSLTLIATANQGSEATYESGFVIDKFPISRPNLTFSTLTVSNMSPEDSSIYLCSVTDRSRMNTEAFFGQGTRLTVV.

This clonotype was found many times. The J gene is TRBJ2-3, the V gene TRBV20-1; TRBD2 agrees at 8 bases. The CDR3 has 12 residues. CDR1 is DFQATT, CDR2 SNEGSKA, per germline (reference sequence). With 6 bases clipped from V and 9 bases from J, the junction kept 8 bases outside the gene matches. The DNA of the CDR3 is TGCAGTGCCCTCCCGACTAGCGAGACGCAGTATTTT. Residues: CSALPTSETQYF.

This clonotype has just a few counts. Germline is not matched at one junction end, which may reflect a read error. The rearrangement uses TRBV6-5 and TRBJ2-7; D is uncertain. The germline gives CDR1 MNHEY, CDR2 SVGAGI. The CDR3 has 11 amino acids. Written as DNA, the CDR3 is TGTGCCAGCAGGTCCCCTAGTGGAATGAGCTTC. Translated: CASRSPSGMSF.

The chain is built from TRBV28 and TRBJ2-7; TRBD1 matches at 7 bases. The V and J ends lost 6 bases and 3 bases, in that order; junction bases with no gene match: 11. Germline assignment: CDR1 MDHEN and CDR2 SYDVKM. The CDR3 is 15 amino acids. CDR3 residues: CASSTHRRDSYEQYF. Here the CDR3 DNA reads TGTGCCAGCAGCACTCATCGCCGGGACAGCTACGAGCAGTACTTC. The full variable domain, in which reference TRBV28 and TRBJ2-7 provide the parts outside the CDR3, is DVKVTQSSRYLVKRTGEKVFLECVQDMDHENMFWYRQDPGLGLRLIYFSYDVKMKEKGDIPEGYSVSREKKERFSLILESASTNQTSMYLCASSTHRRDSYEQYFGPGTRLTVT.

V is TRBV27 and J is TRBJ2-3; 7 nucleotides align to TRBD1. V lost 3 bases, J lost 6 bases, and 9 bases stayed unmatched. The V gene's germline CDR1 is MNHEY and CDR2 SMNVEV (reference sequence). The CDR3 spans 15 residues. CDR3 nucleotides: TGTGCCAGCAGTTTCGTCCCGGGACAGACGGATACGCAGTATTTT. It is translated as CASSFVPGQTDTQYF.

The V call is TRBV4-1, the J call TRBJ2-7; TRBD2 matches 13 bases. The trim removed 3 bases at V and 0 bases at J, leaving 11 bases unmatched. Per the germline V gene, CDR1 is MGHRA and CDR2 is YSYEKL. There are 19 residues in the CDR3. CDR3 in DNA: TGCGCCAGCAGCCACCGCGGACTAGCGGGGGCTCATAGCTCCTACGAGCAGTACTTC. Its translation is CASSHRGLAGAHSSYEQYF.

This clonotype was detected only a few times. The chain recombines TRBV7-8 with TRBJ2-2; no clear D. Trimming took 5 bases from V and 3 from J, leaving 7 bases between them. The CDR3 extends over 13 amino acids. The V gene's germline CDR1 is SGHVS and CDR2 FQNEAQ. CDR3 region: CASSQRDTGELFF. For the CDR3, the DNA is TGTGCCAGCAGCCAGCGAGACACCGGGGAGCTGTTTTTT.

The V gene is TRBV6-1, the J gene TRBJ2-3; D remains unclear. CDR1 and CDR2 (germline): MNHNS, SASEGT. Trimming removed 6 bases from V and 2 bases from J, with 18 bases in between. The CDR3 spans 16 residues. Here the CDR3 DNA reads TGTGCCAGCAGCTCCCGGATCACCCCACACACAGATACGCAGTATTTT. It is translated as CASSSRITPHTDTQYF.

This clonotype has only a few counts. CDR3 amino acids: CAISDWLAGGSTDTQYF. CDR3 DNA: TGTGCCATCAGTGATTGGTTAGCGGGAGGCAGCACAGATACGCAGTATTTT. The chain uses TRBV10-3 and TRBJ2-3; 10 nucleotides line up with TRBD2. The V gene end was trimmed by 3 bases and the J gene end by 0 bases; junction bases not matched to a gene: 6. The CDR3 extends over 17 amino acids. The germline V gene has CDR1 ENHRY and CDR2 SYGVKD.

This clonotype has more than one count but fewer than ten. This chain links TRBV25-1 with TRBJ2-1, with 10 bases aligning to TRBD1. CDR3 size: 16 residues. From germline, CDR1 is MGHDK and CDR2 SYGVNS. V shed 3 bases and J 4 bases; nucleotides not matched to a gene: 6. CDR3 sequence: CASSEWGTGVYNEQFF. The CDR3 DNA follows: TGTGCCAGCAGTGAGTGGGGGACAGGGGTGTACAATGAGCAGTTCTTC.

Concerning this clonotype: It may be a read error: a sequence one base away is much more abundant. This rearrangement joins TRBV7-3 to TRBJ1-1; no clear D gene. CDR3 length: 12 amino acids. With 6 bases removed from V and 13 bases from J, the gap between germline ends came to 18 bases. Germline loops: CDR1 SGHTA, CDR2 FQGTGA. The CDR3 DNA sequence: TGTGCCAGCAGTTTGACAAACCCAGGAGATTTCTTT. Translation gives CASSLTNPGDFF.